The 19 T cell receptor beta chains given below trace back to one sample, sequenced in a study of blood T cells in healthy people across ages. Through a sample-barcoded 5' primer and a J-beta primer mix, a second PCR was run for roughly 6 to 11 cycles. TCRdb re-called the 5' RACE reads with MiXCR, one entry per CDR3 protein. The data contain fewer than 900,000 distinct CDR3 sequences, roughly 45% of them singletons. The sequenced sample consisted of blood. The source of these receptors is a woman in her fifties or sixties in good health.

This clonotype was observed a few times. The chain links TRBV7-3 to TRBJ2-1; D may be TRBD2 (5 bases). The CDR3 contains 14 residues. V lost 1 base and J 6 bases, leaving 10 bases between the germline ends. Germline V gives CDR1 SGHTA, CDR2 FQGTGA. The DNA for the CDR3 is TGTGCCAGCAGCTTAATAGGGAGCAGCAATGAGCAGTTCTTC. It encodes CASSLIGSSNEQFF.

This clonotype was recorded once. CDR3 bases: TGTGCCAGCAGAGGACAGGGCTCTAACTATGGCTACACCTTC. Its protein is CASRGQGSNYGYTF. The V call is TRBV6-5, the J call TRBJ1-2; TRBD1 agrees at 8 bases. CDR3 length: 14 residues. After removal of 6 bases from V and 0 bases from J, the junction contained 3 bases not matched to a gene. In germline, CDR1 is MNHEY, CDR2 SVGAGI.

In its sample, this clonotype was seen a few times. The gene calls are TRBV20-1 and TRBJ2-3; D uncertain. The germline V gene has CDR1 DFQATT and CDR2 SNEGSKA (reference sequence). Trimming cost V 6 bases and J 3 bases, with 13 bases left between them. This CDR3 has 13 residues. CDR3 sequence (DNA): TGCAGTGCCGAGGACGCCGGGACAGATACGCAGTATTTT. This translates into CSAEDAGTDTQYF.

The sample holds a few counts of this clonotype. J is TRBJ2-5 and V is TRBV7-2; D is undetermined. Germline V gene lookup returns CDR1 SGHTA and CDR2 FQGNSA. This CDR3 comprises 15 residues. Trimming took 3 bases from V and 2 from J, leaving 13 bases between them. The CDR3 spells CASSFRATAQETQYF. The CDR3 DNA reads as TGTGCCAGCAGCTTCAGAGCGACGGCACAAGAGACCCAGTACTTC.

This clonotype occurred once. The junction differs from germline at one of its ends, possibly a read error. The CDR3 coding sequence is TGTGCCAGCGGCTTCGTTGGGAATTCACCCCTCCACTTT. Translating gives CASGFVGNSPLHF. The rearrangement joins TRBV7-9 to TRBJ1-6; D ambiguous. The CDR3 spans 13 residues. Germline V gene lookup returns CDR1 SEHNR and CDR2 FQNEAQ (reference sequence). The full variable domain, rest sourced from reference TRBV7-9 and TRBJ1-6, is DTGVSQNPRHKITKRGQNVTFRCDPISEHNRLYWYRQTLGQGPEFLTYFQNEAQLEKSRLLSDRFSAERPKGSFSTLEIQRTEQGDSAMYLCASGFVGNSPLHFGNGTRLTVT.

This clonotype occurred a few times. This chain uses TRBV3-1 with TRBJ1-2; 7 nucleotides align to TRBD1. V lost 4 bases to trimming and J lost 4 bases; unmatched junction nucleotides: 6. The CDR3 extends over 14 amino acids. The germline CDR1 and CDR2 sequences are LGHDT and YNNKEL (reference sequence). This CDR3 is CASSRGQVTYGYTF. The CDR3 DNA follows: TGTGCCAGCAGCCGAGGACAGGTGACCTATGGCTACACCTTC.

The chain joins TRBV7-2 to TRBJ2-3; TRBD2 agrees at 11 bases. With V trimmed by 0 bases and J by 3 bases, 8 bases remained unmatched. CDR3 length: 18 amino acids. Germline V gene data show CDR1 as SGHTA and CDR2 as FQGNSA. This CDR3 is CASSLAVFSGRATDTQYF. Here the CDR3 DNA reads TGTGCCAGCAGCTTAGCGGTTTTTAGCGGGAGGGCAACAGATACGCAGTATTTT.

This clonotype was seen only a few times. This rearrangement joins TRBV9 to TRBJ2-5; TRBD2 matches at 10 bases. CDR1 is SGDLS and CDR2 is YYNGEE in the germline V gene. This CDR3 is built from 16 residues. V lost 0 bases to trimming and J lost 4 bases; unmatched junction nucleotides: 6. DNA for the CDR3: TGTGCCAGCAGCGTAGTAGGTAGCGGGAGGTTAGAGACCCAGTACTTC. Amino acid sequence: CASSVVGSGRLETQYF.

This clonotype was seen at least ten times. The rearrangement joins TRBV7-3 to TRBJ1-1; no clear D gene. Germline V gene lookup returns CDR1 SGHTA and CDR2 FQGTGA. Between the trimmed V and J ends, which lost 8 bases and 4 bases, there was a span of 11 bases. CDR3 length: 12 residues. CDR3 DNA sequence: TGTGCCAGCGGAGGAAATTTCACTGAAGCTTTCTTT. It translates to CASGGNFTEAFF.

This clonotype has just a few counts. The chain is built from TRBV20-1 and TRBJ2-7; the D call may be TRBD1 or TRBD2 (5 bases each). V dropped 3 bases and J dropped 1 base, with 16 bases sitting between them. CDR1 and CDR2 from the germline V gene are DFQATT and SNEGSKA (reference sequence). The CDR3 sequence is 15 residues long. Here the CDR3 reads CSASGVRDASYEQYF. The CDR3 bases are TGCAGTGCTAGCGGCGTCCGGGACGCATCCTACGAGCAGTACTTC.

J is TRBJ1-1 and V is TRBV20-1; 8 nucleotides line up with TRBD1. Germline V CDR1 and CDR2: DFQATT, SNEGSKA (reference sequence). The CDR3 contains 17 residues. J gave up 0 bases and V 3 bases, and 12 bases lay outside the gene matches. As DNA, the CDR3 is TGCAGTGCTAGTGACCTCAGACAGGGGACCATGAACACTGAAGCTTTCTTT. Its translation is CSASDLRQGTMNTEAFF.

In its sample, this clonotype was seen a few times. This chain connects TRBV10-3 to TRBJ2-5; TRBD2 might be the D (6 bases). Germline lookup yields CDR1 ENHRY and CDR2 SYGVKD. The CDR3 has 11 amino acids. The V end lost 8 bases, the J end lost 4 bases, and 8 bases lay between the germline ends. The DNA for the CDR3 is TGTGCCATCGGCGGGGTAGAGACCCAGTACTTC. Its protein is CAIGGVETQYF.

CDR3: CASSVEQNNEQFF. DNA for the CDR3: TGTGCCAGCAGCGTAGAACAGAACAATGAGCAGTTCTTC. The V call is TRBV9, the J call TRBJ2-1; D is undetermined. The CDR3 consists of 13 residues. Germline values: CDR1 SGDLS, CDR2 YYNGEE. Trimming stripped 0 bases from V and 5 bases from J, with 6 bases between.

Many counts were recorded for this clonotype. This sequence joins TRBV7-2 and TRBJ2-1; unclear D gene. This CDR3 contains 13 residues. Germline V gene sequence: CDR1 SGHTA, CDR2 FQGNSA. V lost 5 bases and J lost 0, with 5 bases in between. CDR3: CASSTNSYNEQFF. In DNA, the CDR3 is TGTGCCAGCAGCACCAACTCCTACAATGAGCAGTTCTTC.

Details on this clonotype: This may arise from a read error, as a much more abundant clone is one base away. The rearrangement links TRBV12-3 or TRBV12-4 to TRBJ2-7; 9 bases are a match to TRBD1. The CDR3 extends over 15 amino acids. The V gene end was trimmed by 7 bases and the J gene end by 7 bases; junction bases not matched to a gene: 14. CDR3 in amino acids: CASTAPGQGYNEQYF. For the CDR3, the DNA is TGTGCCAGCACTGCGCCGGGACAGGGTTACAATGAGCAGTACTTC.

This clonotype was seen a handful of times. The gene calls are TRBV24-1 and TRBJ2-1, with 9 positions matching TRBD2. The junction had 8 bases not matched to a gene; V was cut back by 6 bases and J by 0 bases. Germline V gene lookup returns CDR1 KGHDR and CDR2 SFDVKD. CDR3 length equals 17 residues. The CDR3 is CATSPRAGGSSYNEQFF. In nucleotides, the CDR3 is TGTGCCACCAGTCCTCGGGCGGGAGGGTCCTCCTACAATGAGCAGTTCTTC.

This clonotype came up a few times. The V call is TRBV6-5, the J call TRBJ2-7; 7 nucleotides match TRBD1. With 2 bases clipped from V and 4 bases from J, the junction kept 8 bases outside the gene matches. Germline V gives CDR1 MNHEY, CDR2 SVGAGI. The CDR3 covers 15 residues. Here the CDR3 reads CASSYDRVAAYEQYF. Here the CDR3 DNA reads TGTGCCAGCAGTTACGACAGGGTGGCAGCTTACGAGCAGTACTTC.

The chain combines TRBV5-1 with TRBJ2-7, with TRBD1 matching over 8 bases. The V gene end was trimmed by 7 bases and the J gene end by 0 bases; junction bases not matched to a gene: 6. The germline V gene encodes CDR1 SGHRS and CDR2 YFSETQ. The length of the CDR3 is 14 residues. CDR3 nucleotide sequence: TGCGCCAGCGGGGGGACAGGAAACTCCTACGAGCAGTACTTC. This encodes CASGGTGNSYEQYF.

This chain connects TRBV20-1 to TRBJ1-2, with 8 bases aligning to TRBD1. The germline gives CDR1 DFQATT, CDR2 SNEGSKA (reference sequence). The length of the CDR3 is 14 residues. The CDR3 reads CSQGQVEDYYGYTF. CDR3 in DNA: TGCAGCCAGGGACAGGTTGAGGATTACTATGGCTACACCTTC.